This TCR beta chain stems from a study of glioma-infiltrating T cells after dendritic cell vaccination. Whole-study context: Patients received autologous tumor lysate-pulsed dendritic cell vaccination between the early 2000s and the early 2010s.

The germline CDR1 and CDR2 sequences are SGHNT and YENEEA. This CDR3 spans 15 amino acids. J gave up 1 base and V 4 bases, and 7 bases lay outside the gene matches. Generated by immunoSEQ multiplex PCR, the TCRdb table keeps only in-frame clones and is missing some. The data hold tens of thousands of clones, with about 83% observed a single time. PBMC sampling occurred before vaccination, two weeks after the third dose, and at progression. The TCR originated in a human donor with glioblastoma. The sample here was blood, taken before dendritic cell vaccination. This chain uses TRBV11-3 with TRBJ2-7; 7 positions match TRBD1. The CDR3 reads CASSSRSRGSYEQYF. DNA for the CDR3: TGTGCCAGCAGCTCCCGGAGCAGGGGGTCCTACGAGCAGTACTTC. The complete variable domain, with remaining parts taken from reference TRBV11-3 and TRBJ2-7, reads EAGVVQSPRYKIIEKKQPVAFWCNPISGHNTLYWYLQNLGQGPELLIRYENEEAVDDSQLPKDRFSAERLKGVDSTLKIQPAELGDSAVYLCASSSRSRGSYEQYFGPGTRLTVT.